These T cell receptor beta chains were read from a single sample in a study of beta chain features in type 1 diabetes. The table came from immunoSEQ multiplex PCR; TCRdb's copy has only in-frame clones and leaves some out. Of 350,000 to 400,000 clones in the sample, roughly 12% were seen once. The source material was naive CD4+ T cells from blood. The receptors were sampled from a woman aged 18-29 years with type 1 diabetes. Each CDR3 is given with its conserved first and last residue. The D gene is left open where the match is weak. Size is omitted from some rows. Given values are once, few, many or a class for expanded clones.

few	TRBV2	15	NA	TRBJ1-5	CASRLGGGSNQPQHF	TGTGCCAGCAGACTGGGCGGGGGTAGCAATCAGCCCCAGCATTTT
NA	TRBV7-2	15	TRBD2	TRBJ2-5	CASSLVASGDGTQYF	TGTGCCAGCAGCTTAGTGGCTAGCGGGGATGGGACCCAGTACTTC
few	TRBV9	13	TRBD1	TRBJ2-5	CASSGQGWETQYF	TGTGCCAGCAGCGGACAGGGGTGGGAGACCCAGTACTTC
NA	TRBV12-5	14	NA	TRBJ2-5	CASALGHIQETQYF	TGTGCTAGTGCCCTCGGACACATCCAAGAGACCCAGTACTTC
NA	TRBV7-9	17	NA	TRBJ2-6	CASSPPGAGTGANVLTF	TGTGCCAGCAGCCCCCCTGGGGCAGGCACTGGGGCCAACGTCCTGACTTTC
NA	TRBV15	13	NA	TRBJ2-3	CATNRQGTDTQYF	TGTGCCACCAACCGACAGGGCACAGATACGCAGTATTTT
few	TRBV29-1	13	NA	TRBJ1-1	CSVLGRMNTEAFF	TGCAGCGTTTTAGGCAGGATGAACACTGAAGCTTTCTTT
NA	TRBV29-1	14	TRBD1	TRBJ1-1	CSVEDPSDREGAFF	TGCAGCGTTGAAGATCCGTCCGACAGGGAAGGAGCTTTCTTT
few	TRBV18	13	NA	TRBJ1-1	CASSVSAVGEAFF	TGTGCCAGCTCGGTCAGCGCGGTGGGTGAAGCTTTCTTT
few	TRBV6-1	12	NA	TRBJ1-5	CASSDVDQPQHF	TGTGCCAGCAGTGATGTCGATCAGCCCCAGCATTTT
few	TRBV11-2	13	NA	TRBJ2-7	CASSLGQIYEQYF	TGTGCCAGCAGCTTAGGACAAATCTACGAGCAGTACTTC
NA	TRBV28	11	NA	TRBJ2-3	CASSLVNTQYF	TGTGCCAGCAGCCTAGTGAATACGCAGTATTTT
few	TRBV29-1	14	TRBD2	TRBJ2-3	CSVTLAERTDTQYF	TGCAGCGTTACACTAGCGGAGCGCACAGATACGCAGTATTTT
NA	TRBV5-1	15	NA	TRBJ2-7	CASSQLQGSVSEQYF	TGCGCCAGCAGTCAACTACAGGGATCGGTTTCCGAGCAGTACTTC
NA	TRBV19	15	TRBD1	TRBJ2-7	CASSIGGQGSYEQYF	TGTGCCAGTAGTATTGGGGGACAGGGTAGCTACGAGCAGTACTTC
few	TRBV6-5	15	NA	TRBJ1-5	CASRPLQGDNQPQHF	TGTGCCAGCAGGCCTCTACAGGGAGACAATCAGCCCCAGCATTTT
NA	TRBV4-2	16	TRBD2	TRBJ2-1	CASSSRLAGGPNEQFF	TGTGCCAGCAGCTCCAGACTAGCGGGAGGGCCCAATGAGCAGTTCTTC
few	TRBV25-1	14	TRBD2	TRBJ2-5	CASSPAGGLETQYF	TGTGCCAGCAGTCCCGCGGGGGGGCTGGAGACCCAGTACTTC
few	TRBV27	15	NA	TRBJ2-7	CASSLWAGTTYEQYF	TGTGCCAGCAGTTTATGGGCAGGTACCACCTACGAGCAGTACTTC
few	TRBV25-1	14	TRBD1	TRBJ1-6	CASSQTGRNSPLHF	TGTGCCAGCTCCCAGACAGGGAGGAATTCACCCCTCCACTTT
NA	TRBV30	14	TRBD2	TRBJ2-3	CAYSGLGRTDTQYF	TGTGCCTACTCGGGACTAGGAAGGACAGATACGCAGTATTTT
NA	TRBV7-2	15	TRBD1	TRBJ2-7	CASSSTTGETYEQYF	TGTGCCAGCAGCTCAACCACAGGGGAAACCTACGAGCAGTACTTC
few	TRBV9	13	NA	TRBJ1-1	CASSPRMDTEAFF	TGTGCCAGCAGCCCTAGGATGGACACTGAAGCTTTCTTT
few	TRBV5-4	17	TRBD2	TRBJ2-1	CASSPDTGTSGINEQFF	TGTGCCAGCAGCCCAGATACCGGGACTAGCGGAATCAATGAGCAGTTCTTC
NA	TRBV5-1	15	TRBD2	TRBJ2-1	CASSSAGTSYNEQFF	TGCGCCAGCAGCTCAGCGGGAACGTCCTACAATGAGCAGTTCTTC
NA	TRBV28	16	TRBD2	TRBJ2-1	CASSFGVAGGTNEQFF	TGTGCCAGCAGTTTTGGCGTAGCGGGAGGCACCAATGAGCAGTTCTTC
few	TRBV7-9	15	TRBD1	TRBJ1-1	CASSSQGKRDTEAFF	TGTGCCAGCAGCTCACAGGGGAAGCGGGACACTGAAGCTTTCTTT
NA	TRBV7-9	15	TRBD2	TRBJ2-3	CASSFPLAVQHTQYF	TGTGCCAGCAGCTTTCCTCTAGCGGTACAACATACGCAGTATTTT
few	TRBV15	15	NA	TRBJ2-3	CATSRGGRGTDTQYF	TGTGCCACCAGCAGAGGAGGGAGAGGGACAGATACGCAGTATTTT
once	TRBV2	11	NA	TRBJ1-1	CASRADTKAFF	TGTGCCAGCAGGGCCGACACCAAAGCTTTCTTT
NA	TRBV4-2	16	TRBD1	TRBJ2-3	CASSQESASGRTGQYF	TGTGCCAGCAGCCAAGAATCGGCGAGCGGCAGGACAGGGCAGTATTTT
NA	TRBV7-2	15	TRBD2	TRBJ2-7	CASSLAVGGEYEQYF	TGTGCCAGCAGCTTAGCTGTGGGAGGGGAATACGAGCAGTACTTC
NA	TRBV7-9	13	TRBD2	TRBJ2-5	CASPGLAEPDGYF	TGTGCCAGCCCTGGACTAGCGGAACCCGACGGGTACTTC
NA	TRBV4-3	16	TRBD1	TRBJ2-2	CASSQEGGQGGGELFF	TGCGCCAGCAGCCAAGAGGGGGGACAGGGTGGCGGGGAGCTGTTTTTT
NA	TRBV5-1	16	NA	TRBJ1-2	CASSLALGALGYGYTF	TGCGCCAGCAGCTTGGCGCTGGGGGCCTTAGGCTATGGCTACACCTTC
few	TRBV5-4	16	NA	TRBJ2-5	CASSLIAGIFSATQYF	TGTGCCAGCAGCTTAATTGCAGGGATCTTCAGTGCGACCCAGTACTTC
NA	TRBV6-5	16	TRBD1	TRBJ1-1	CASSYWYRGGNTEAFF	TGTGCCAGCAGTTACTGGTACAGGGGAGGGAACACTGAAGCTTTCTTT
few	TRBV5-6	14	TRBD1	TRBJ1-1	CASSSGQAGTEAFF	TGTGCCAGCAGTTCGGGACAGGCGGGCACTGAAGCTTTCTTT
few	TRBV18	14	NA	TRBJ2-5	CASSPRAGEETQYF	TGTGCCAGCTCACCTAGGGCAGGGGAAGAGACCCAGTACTTC
NA	TRBV4-3	14	NA	TRBJ1-1	CASSQDNRGTEAFF	TGCGCCAGCAGCCAAGATAATAGGGGTACTGAAGCTTTCTTT
NA	TRBV4-3	16	TRBD1	TRBJ2-2	CASSHSRGRLTGELFF	TGCGCCAGCAGCCATAGCAGGGGGCGCTTAACCGGGGAGCTGTTTTTT
NA	TRBV18	14	NA	TRBJ2-5	CASSPPSVAETQYF	TGTGCCAGCTCACCGCCTAGCGTTGCGGAGACCCAGTACTTC
few	TRBV4-2	14	TRBD2	TRBJ2-3	CASSQDTSGKTQYF	TGTGCCAGCAGCCAAGATACTAGCGGGAAGACGCAGTATTTT
few	TRBV7-2	15	TRBD2	TRBJ2-7	CASSQRVSGKFEQYF	TGTGCCAGCAGCCAACGGGTTAGCGGGAAGTTCGAGCAGTACTTC
NA	TRBV29-1	13	NA	TRBJ1-2	CSVPSAPGYGYTF	TGCAGCGTTCCGAGCGCACCAGGGTATGGCTACACCTTC
NA	TRBV20-1	11	NA	TRBJ1-1	CSASRDTEAFF	TGCAGTGCTAGCAGGGACACTGAAGCTTTCTTT
NA	TRBV14	13	NA	TRBJ2-1	CASSQASYAEQFF	TGTGCCAGCAGCCAAGCGTCCTACGCTGAGCAGTTCTTC
NA	TRBV14	12	NA	TRBJ1-1	CASSQYTTEAFF	TGTGCCAGCAGCCAATACACGACTGAAGCTTTCTTT
NA	TRBV9	18	TRBD2	TRBJ2-3	CASSVGPGLAGATDTQYF	TGTGCCAGCAGCGTAGGCCCGGGACTAGCGGGAGCGACAGATACGCAGTATTTT